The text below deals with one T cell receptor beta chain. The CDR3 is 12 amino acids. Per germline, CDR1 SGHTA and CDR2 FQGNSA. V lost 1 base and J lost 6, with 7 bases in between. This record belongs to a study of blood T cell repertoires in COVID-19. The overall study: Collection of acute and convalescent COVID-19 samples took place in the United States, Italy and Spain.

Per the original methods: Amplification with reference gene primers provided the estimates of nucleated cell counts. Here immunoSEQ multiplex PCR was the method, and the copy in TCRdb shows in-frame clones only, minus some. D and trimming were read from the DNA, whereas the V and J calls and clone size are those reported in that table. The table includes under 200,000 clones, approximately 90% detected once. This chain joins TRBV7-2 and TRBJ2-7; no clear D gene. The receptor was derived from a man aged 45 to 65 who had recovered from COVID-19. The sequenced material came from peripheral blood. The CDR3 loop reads CASSLVRFEQYF. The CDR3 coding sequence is TGTGCCAGCAGCTTAGTTAGATTCGAGCAGTACTTC. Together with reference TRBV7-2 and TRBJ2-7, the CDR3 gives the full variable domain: GAGVSQSPSNKVTEKGKDVELRCDPISGHTALYWYRQSLGQGLEFLIYFQGNSAPDKSGLPSDRFSAERTGGSVSTLTIQRTQQEDSAVYLCASSLVRFEQYFGPGTRLTVT.